This T cell receptor (beta chain) emerged from a study of identifying expanded T cells in peripheral blood. Study-wide findings and caveats: Clone count variance between roughly 2-week samples rose with total template count. About 1.2 clones differed between technical replicates, versus approximately 17 and 20 over time.

This clone appeared a few times. The antigen is undetermined. CDR1 is MNHNS and CDR2 is SASEGT in the germline V gene. Germline trimming cut 6 bases from V and 4 bases from J; bases unmatched to any gene: 11. CDR3 length equals 15 residues. The table came from immunoSEQ multiplex PCR; TCRdb's copy has only in-frame clones and leaves some out. This sample has around 75,000 clones, with roughly nine tenths found just once. The sequenced material came from blood. The sequence was obtained from a person aged 18-69 years in good health. The V call is TRBV6-1, the J call TRBJ1-2; 7 bases fit TRBD1. This CDR3 is CASSERQGGIYGYTF. The CDR3 DNA reads as TGTGCCAGCAGCGAACGACAGGGAGGAATCTATGGCTACACCTTC.